This TCR beta chain came from a study of shared clonotypes between healthy human individuals. On this clone: Its matching antigen is unknown.

CD4+ cells were split into CD45RA+ naive and CD45RA-negative memory subsets. Study outcomes and limitations: Clonotypes that were shared across four donors made up approximately 5.1% of naive CD4 clonotypes.

Germline CDR1 and CDR2: ENHRY and SYGVKD. This CDR3 is 15 amino acids long. The V end was cut by 3 bases, the J end by 1 base, with 12 bases between. TCRdb's table, derived via immunoSEQ multiplex PCR, lists solely in-frame clones and lacks some. The sample has 1.6 million or so clones, less than 99% seen once. The TCR originated in a man aged 25 to 40 in good health. Sequenced material: naive CD4+ T cells sorted from blood. Subset given: CD45RA+ positively selected. This chain connects TRBV10-3 to TRBJ1-1; D uncertain. The chain's CDR3 is CAISEQRVPNTEAFF. The DNA for the CDR3 is TGTGCCATCAGTGAACAGCGAGTGCCGAACACTGAAGCTTTCTTT.